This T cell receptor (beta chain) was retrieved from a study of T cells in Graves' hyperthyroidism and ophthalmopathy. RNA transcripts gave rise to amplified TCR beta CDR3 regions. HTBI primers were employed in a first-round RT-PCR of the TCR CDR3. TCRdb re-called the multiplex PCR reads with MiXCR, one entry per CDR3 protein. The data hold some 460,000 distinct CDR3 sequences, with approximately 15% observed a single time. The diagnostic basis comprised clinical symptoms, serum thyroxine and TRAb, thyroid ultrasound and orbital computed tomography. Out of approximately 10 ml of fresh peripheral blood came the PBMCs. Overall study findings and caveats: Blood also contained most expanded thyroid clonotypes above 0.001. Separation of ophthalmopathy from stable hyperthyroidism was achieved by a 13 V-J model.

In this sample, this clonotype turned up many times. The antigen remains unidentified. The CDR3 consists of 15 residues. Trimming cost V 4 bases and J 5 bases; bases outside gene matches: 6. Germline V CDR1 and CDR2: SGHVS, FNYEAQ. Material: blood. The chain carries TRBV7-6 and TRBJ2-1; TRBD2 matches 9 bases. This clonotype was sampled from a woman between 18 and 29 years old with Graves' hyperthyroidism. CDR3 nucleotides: TGTGCCAGCAGCTACCCTAGCGGGGTGGACAATGAGCAGTTCTTC. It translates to CASSYPSGVDNEQFF.